This paragraph covers one T cell receptor beta chain sequence. Trimming pared 4 bases from V and 3 bases from J, leaving 10 bases between. Germline V gene sequence: CDR1 SGHTA, CDR2 FQGNSA. The CDR3 has 14 residues. These data come from a study of T cell responses to AZD1222 COVID-19 vaccine. Repertoires were generated with immunoSEQ multiplex PCR, while TCRdb's copy carries only in-frame clones and drops some. The table has roughly 97,000 clones, roughly 90% seen once; the top ten hold 6.5% to 8%. V usage is TRBV7-2 and J usage is TRBJ2-1; a possible D gene is TRBD2 (5 bases). Sequenced here: peripheral blood, sampled on day 0 of AZD1222 vaccination. This TCR derives from an adult in good health. The DNA for the CDR3 is TGTGCCAGCAGCTCCTTAGGACTCTACAATGAGCAGTTCTTC. This encodes CASSSLGLYNEQFF.